These T cell receptor beta chains were read from a single sample in a study of response to subunit inactivated influenza vaccine. TCRdb processed the RT-PCR reads anew with MiXCR; each CDR3 protein has one entry. The data hold approximately 520,000 distinct CDR3 sequences, with approximately 17% observed a single time. The source was CD4+ T cells sorted from PBMCs, collected less than 25 months after vaccination. Receptor source: a man between 50 and 75 years old who received an inactivated influenza vaccine. Each CDR3 is given with its conserved first and last residue. The order of the fields is D gene, clone size, J gene, V gene, CDR3 DNA, CDR3 protein. The D gene is left open where the match is weak. The size of a clone is reported for some rows only, either as once, few or many, or as a class for expanded clones.

NA NA TRBJ2-7 TRBV3-1 TGTGCCAGCAGCCAAGATTCCAGGAGCTCCTACGAGCAGTACTTC CASSQDSRSSYEQYF
NA few TRBJ2-7 TRBV12-3/TRBV12-4 TGTGCCAGCACCTTTACTGGACAGATATACGAGCAGTACTTC CASTFTGQIYEQYF
TRBD1 few TRBJ2-1 TRBV20-1 TGCAGTGCTAGGGGGACAGGGGTCAATGAGCAGTTCTTC CSARGTGVNEQFF
NA few TRBJ2-7 TRBV3-1 TGTGCCAGCAGCCATCGGGGGGCTAATTCCTACGAGCAGTACTTC CASSHRGANSYEQYF
NA NA TRBJ1-1 TRBV18 TGTGCCAGCTCACCAGATGCCACGCAGCGGGCTGAAGCTTTCTTT CASSPDATQRAEAFF
NA few TRBJ1-4 TRBV6-1 TGTGCCAGCAGTCCCCCAGAGGGACTAGGTGAAAAACTGTTTTTT CASSPPEGLGEKLFF
TRBD1 few TRBJ2-3 TRBV5-1 TGCGCCAGCAGCTTGGGTGGCAGGGGGAGCACAGATACGCAGTATTTT CASSLGGRGSTDTQYF
NA NA TRBJ2-4 TRBV28 TGTGCCAGCAGTCCCGCGGGACAGACAATAGCCAAAAACATTCAGTACTTC CASSPAGQTIAKNIQYF
NA NA TRBJ1-2 TRBV6-5 TGTGCCAGCAGTTACTCGAGCAGGTTGGGGCTCTATGGCTACACCTTC CASSYSSRLGLYGYTF
NA NA TRBJ1-1 TRBV20-1 TGCAGTGCTAGAGATTATTACGGCGGGAACACTGAAGCTTTCTTT CSARDYYGGNTEAFF
TRBD1 NA TRBJ2-3 TRBV10-3 TGTGCCATCGGGACAGGGTCTACTAGCACAGATACGCAGTATTTT CAIGTGSTSTDTQYF
TRBD1 NA TRBJ1-1 TRBV9 TGTGCCAGCAGCCCAGGGGGGGGGATTCACACTGAAGCTTTCTTT CASSPGGGIHTEAFF
NA few TRBJ2-7 TRBV5-1 TGCGCCAGCACGCGGGACGGAGCCTACGAGCAGTACTTC CASTRDGAYEQYF
TRBD2 many TRBJ2-3 TRBV18 TGTGCCAGCTCACCACCACCGGGAGGGCCCACAGATACGCAGTATTTT CASSPPPGGPTDTQYF